These 5 T cell receptor beta chains were all obtained from the same sample, sequenced in a study of blood T cell repertoires in COVID-19. Assay used: immunoSEQ multiplex PCR; TCRdb lists only in-frame clones, some missing. The table includes about 260,000 clones, around nine tenths detected once. The sequenced material came from peripheral blood. These TCRs come from a middle-aged man with active or convalescent COVID-19.

The table lists this clone with a few counts. The chain carries TRBV6-5 and TRBJ1-6, with D maybe TRBD1 (5 bases). The CDR3 runs to 14 residues. From germline, CDR1 is MNHEY and CDR2 SVGAGI. V was clipped by 4 bases and J by 8 bases, with 12 bases between them. Here the CDR3 DNA reads TGTGCCAGCAGTTCGCCGACAGCTTATTCACCCCTCCACTTT. This gives the protein CASSSPTAYSPLHF.

The genes are TRBV30 and TRBJ2-7; TRBD1 matches 9 bases. CDR3 length: 13 amino acids. J lost 4 bases, V lost 3 bases, and 4 bases had no gene match. Germline-derived CDR1 and CDR2 are GTSNPN and SVGIG (reference sequence). The CDR3 DNA sequence: TGTGCCTGGAGCGTGACAGGGGGATACGAGCAGTACTTC. Residues: CAWSVTGGYEQYF.

The V gene is TRBV29-1, the J gene TRBJ2-7; D possibly corresponds to TRBD2 (5 bases). The ends were cut back, 7 bases at V and 4 bases at J, with 20 bases in the middle. This CDR3 contains 14 residues. Per germline, CDR1 SQVTM and CDR2 ANQGSEA. CDR3 residues: CSAPVRGNSYEQYF. Here the CDR3 DNA reads TGCAGCGCCCCCGTCAGAGGGAATTCGTACGAGCAGTACTTC.

This clone came up a few times. This chain connects TRBV2 to TRBJ1-5; D is possibly TRBD1 (6 bases). Trimming removed 1 base from V and 5 bases from J, with 12 bases in between. Germline loops: CDR1 SNHLY, CDR2 FYNNEI. This CDR3 has 15 residues. This CDR3 reads CASSEVEQGDQPQHF. DNA for the CDR3: TGTGCCAGCAGTGAAGTCGAACAGGGTGATCAGCCCCAGCATTTT.

The chain uses TRBV4-1 and TRBJ2-5; the match to TRBD2 covers 7 bases. V was pared by 0 bases and J by 3 bases, with 4 bases of the junction left unmatched. Germline CDR1 MGHRA, CDR2 YSYEKL. This CDR3 has 15 residues. The CDR3 loop is CASSQDSGLEETQYF. CDR3 DNA sequence: TGCGCCAGCAGCCAAGATAGCGGGCTTGAAGAGACCCAGTACTTC.